One and the same sample provided the 17 T cell receptor beta chains below, sequenced in a study of regulatory T cells in long-lasting Graves disease. Both iRepertoire HTBI primers and Arm-PCR of CDR3 regions were used to build the TCR beta libraries. A single record per CDR3 protein comes from TCRdb applying MiXCR to the multiplex PCR reads. Of more than 300,000 distinct CDR3 sequences listed, approximately 12% are singletons. Time point in this sample: newly diagnosed GD, antithyroid drugs for less than 3 months. Generation of the TCR library employed RNA extracted from PBMCs. The same sample was also used in a study of T cells in Graves' hyperthyroidism and ophthalmopathy.

The sequencing here drew on peripheral blood mononuclear cells (PBMCs), taken at new diagnosis, from a patient treated with antithyroid drugs. The receptor set was obtained from a woman aged 18-30 years with Graves disease.

The chain recombines TRBV20-1 with TRBJ2-3, with 7 nucleotides matching TRBD1. The CDR3 consists of 12 residues. V was pared by 6 bases and J by 3 bases, with 3 bases of the junction left unmatched. Germline CDR1 and CDR2: DFQATT and SNEGSKA (reference sequence). In nucleotides, the CDR3 is TGCAGTGCCCCGGGACAGACAGATACGCAGTATTTT. Amino acids: CSAPGQTDTQYF.

The rearrangement uses TRBV20-1 and TRBJ2-7; 14 nucleotides agree with TRBD2. V lost 1 base to trimming and J lost 7 bases; unmatched junction nucleotides: 3. In germline, CDR1 is DFQATT, CDR2 SNEGSKA (reference sequence). The length of the CDR3 is 14 residues. The CDR3 sequence is CSARATSGRAEQYF. The CDR3 DNA sequence: TGCAGTGCTAGAGCGACTAGCGGGAGGGCGGAGCAGTACTTC.

The chain employs TRBV5-1 and TRBJ1-5; unclear D gene. Germline V gene data show CDR1 as SGHRS and CDR2 as YFSETQ. V lost 4 bases and J 0 bases, leaving 5 bases between the germline ends. The CDR3 runs to 13 residues. In DNA form, the CDR3 reads TGCGCCAGCAGCGTCTATAGCAATCAGCCCCAGCATTTT. Translation gives CASSVYSNQPQHF.

This clonotype was recorded a few times. The V gene is TRBV27, the J gene TRBJ2-5, with TRBD1 identical over 7 bases. This CDR3 is built from 16 residues. Germline CDR1 and CDR2: MNHEY and SMNVEV (reference sequence). Trimming took 6 bases from V and 5 from J; bases not matched to a gene: 15. The CDR3 sequence is CASSRSVDRRRETQYF. CDR3 DNA: TGTGCCAGCAGCCGGTCCGTGGACAGGCGTCGGGAGACCCAGTACTTC.

This clonotype was recorded at least ten times. The chain couples TRBV28 to TRBJ2-1; D call uncertain. V dropped 4 bases and J dropped 4 bases, with 20 bases sitting between them. The CDR3 runs 17 residues. Per the germline V gene, CDR1 is MDHEN and CDR2 is SYDVKM. CDR3 DNA: TGTGCCAGCAGTTACCCCACTTGGGGAAGGAAGTACAATGAGCAGTTCTTC. It is translated as CASSYPTWGRKYNEQFF.

This rearrangement joins TRBV11-2 to TRBJ1-3, with a weak D call TRBD1 (5 bases). V dropped 0 bases and J dropped 2 bases, with 8 bases sitting between them. The germline CDR1 and CDR2 sequences are SGHAT and FQNNGV. This CDR3 comprises 15 residues. DNA for the CDR3: TGTGCCAGCAGCTTAGAAGGGACTACTGGAAACACCATATATTTT. Amino acids: CASSLEGTTGNTIYF. The full variable domain, with the rest looked up from reference TRBV11-2 and TRBJ1-3, is EAGVAQSPRYKIIEKRQSVAFWCNPISGHATLYWYQQILGQGPKLLIQFQNNGVVDDSQLPKDRFSAERLKGVDSTLKIQPAKLEDSAVYLCASSLEGTTGNTIYFGEGSWLTVV.

This clonotype was picked up one time. With a much larger clone just one base away, this may be a read error. The V call is TRBV6-6, the J call TRBJ2-3; D not resolved. CDR1 and CDR2 (germline): MNHNY, SVGAGI (reference sequence). This CDR3 spans 13 amino acids. The CDR3 loop reads CAGSYSRSDTQYF. The CDR3 nucleotides read TGTGCCGGCAGTTACTCGAGGTCAGATACGCAGTATTTT.

V usage is TRBV6-2 or TRBV6-3 and J usage is TRBJ1-2; a weak D match, TRBD1 (6 bases). Germline CDR1 reads MNHEY; CDR2 reads SVGEGT. The CDR3 contains 15 residues. V was trimmed by 8 bases and J by 4 bases, leaving 20 bases between them. For the CDR3, the DNA is TGTGCCAGCTGGGGGGGGCCCCTGCGGGGCTATGGCTACACCTTC. The encoded protein is CASWGGPLRGYGYTF.

At least ten counts were recorded for this clonotype. This rearrangement joins TRBV27 to TRBJ1-2, with 10 bases identical to TRBD1. After removal of 4 bases from V and 7 bases from J, the junction contained 9 bases not matched to a gene. Germline V lookup: CDR1 MNHEY, CDR2 SMNVEV (reference sequence). CDR3 length equals 15 residues. The CDR3 protein is CASSSPGQGFFGYTF. Here the CDR3 DNA reads TGTGCCAGCAGTTCGCCGGGACAGGGGTTTTTTGGCTACACCTTC.

Comments on this clonotype: A single base separates this from a much larger clone, so it may be a read error. The conserved final phenylalanine or tryptophan is absent from the CDR3, which likely points to a read error. CDR3 loop: CASSSSTGGRNEQFL. The CDR3 coding sequence is TGTGCCAGCAGCTCATCGACAGGGGGAAGGAATGAGCAGTTCTTA. The chain employs TRBV7-2 and TRBJ2-1; 9 bases are shared with TRBD1. Germline V gene lookup returns CDR1 SGHTA and CDR2 FQGNSA. The V gene end was trimmed by 4 bases and the J gene end by 7 bases; junction bases not matched to a gene: 8. The CDR3 totals 15 residues.

In its sample, this clonotype was seen many times. This rearrangement joins TRBV28 to TRBJ2-7, with 7 positions matching TRBD2. V gave up 4 bases and J gave up 4 bases; unmatched junction bases: 7. This CDR3 region has 14 residues. Germline CDR1 MDHEN, CDR2 SYDVKM. The CDR3 loop is CASSYRLAVYEQYF. CDR3 sequence (DNA): TGTGCCAGCAGTTATCGGCTAGCGGTGTACGAGCAGTACTTC. Full variable domain (rest looked up from reference TRBV28 and TRBJ2-7): DVKVTQSSRYLVKRTGEKVFLECVQDMDHENMFWYRQDPGLGLRLIYFSYDVKMKEKGDIPEGYSVSREKKERFSLILESASTNQTSMYLCASSYRLAVYEQYFGPGTRLTVT.

This clonotype was recorded at least ten times. The rearrangement uses TRBV7-9 and TRBJ1-2; 12 bases align to TRBD1. There are 19 residues in the CDR3. The V and J ends lost 5 bases and 8 bases, in that order; junction bases with no gene match: 21. Germline CDR1 and CDR2: SEHNR and FQNEAQ (reference sequence). The CDR3, as DNA: TGTGCCAGCAGCCGCTCCCTCTCCGGGACAGGGGGCGCAAATAGAGGCTACACCTTC. It yields the protein CASSRSLSGTGGANRGYTF.

This clonotype was recorded at least ten times. This chain connects TRBV12-3 or TRBV12-4 to TRBJ2-2; 7 bases map to TRBD2. J was trimmed by 4 bases and V by 5 bases; bases with no gene match: 4. The CDR3 has 14 residues. DNA of the CDR3: TGTGCCAGCAGTGCGCGGGGGACCACCGGGGAGCTGTTTTTT. Translated: CASSARGTTGELFF.

There are many counts of this clonotype. This sequence joins TRBV2 and TRBJ2-4; D not certain. The germline V gene encodes CDR1 SNHLY and CDR2 FYNNEI. The CDR3 extends over 19 amino acids. Trimming cost V 4 bases and J 1 base, with 23 bases left between them. The CDR3 here is CASSATPPAAFAAKNIQYF. The CDR3 nucleotides are TGTGCCAGCAGTGCTACGCCCCCCGCAGCATTCGCGGCCAAAAACATTCAGTACTTC.

At least ten counts were recorded for this clonotype. V gene TRBV6-2 or TRBV6-3 combines with J gene TRBJ2-3, with D hard to call. Germline assignment: CDR1 MNHEY and CDR2 SVGEGT. CDR3 size: 15 residues. V was trimmed by 6 bases and J by 5 bases, leaving 18 bases between them. The DNA for the CDR3 is TGTGCCAGCAGAAGTTTTACCTTGAAGAAAGATACGCAGTATTTT. This encodes CASRSFTLKKDTQYF.

This clonotype occurred many times. J is TRBJ2-7 and V is TRBV28, with 7 bases lining up with TRBD1. V trimming: 5 bases; J trimming: 5 bases; junction bases outside the gene matches: 6. The CDR3 contains 13 residues. Germline V gives CDR1 MDHEN, CDR2 SYDVKM. CDR3 sequence: CASSTGVRHEQYF. Written as DNA, the CDR3 is TGTGCCAGCAGTACAGGGGTGAGACACGAGCAGTACTTC.

The J gene is TRBJ2-1, the V gene TRBV7-9; 7 bases are shared with TRBD1. CDR1 is SEHNR, CDR2 FQNEAQ, per germline (reference sequence). V shed 2 bases, J shed 9 bases, and the junction held 10 bases outside the gene matches. The CDR3 runs 15 residues. The CDR3 loop reads CASSLIEQGIFEQFF. CDR3 bases: TGTGCCAGCAGCTTAATAGAACAGGGGATTTTTGAGCAGTTCTTC. Combining the CDR3 with reference TRBV7-9 and TRBJ2-1 gives the whole variable domain DTGVSQNPRHKITKRGQNVTFRCDPISEHNRLYWYRQTLGQGPEFLTYFQNEAQLEKSRLLSDRFSAERPKGSFSTLEIQRTEQGDSAMYLCASSLIEQGIFEQFFGPGTRLTVL.